This T cell receptor beta chain was captured in a study of blood T cell repertoires in COVID-19. Across the whole study: Spain, Italy and the United States supplied samples that represented acute and convalescent COVID-19. Nucleic acid was either cDNA or gDNA, and it came from T cells, B-cell-depleted T cells, or PBMCs.

Trimming at V came to 5 bases and at J to 7 bases, leaving 10 bases not matched to a gene. CDR1 and CDR2 from the germline V gene are MGHRA and YSYEKL. This CDR3 has 15 residues. Authors' analysis steps: Reference gene primer amplification gave nucleated cell count estimates. Some clones are missing from TCRdb's copy, which holds only in-frame ones; the method was immunoSEQ multiplex PCR. V, J and clone size derive from that table, while D and trimming were established from the DNA sequence. The table lists 200,000 to 250,000 clones, around 88% of them singletons, with around 1.5% in the top ten. The chain couples TRBV4-1 to TRBJ2-2; 7 positions agree with TRBD1. Sequencing was carried out using peripheral blood. The sequence derives from a man younger than 30 with active or convalescent COVID-19. The CDR3 protein is CASSNNLRGNGELFF. The CDR3 nucleotides read TGCGCCAGCAGCAACAACCTCAGGGGGAACGGGGAGCTGTTTTTT.